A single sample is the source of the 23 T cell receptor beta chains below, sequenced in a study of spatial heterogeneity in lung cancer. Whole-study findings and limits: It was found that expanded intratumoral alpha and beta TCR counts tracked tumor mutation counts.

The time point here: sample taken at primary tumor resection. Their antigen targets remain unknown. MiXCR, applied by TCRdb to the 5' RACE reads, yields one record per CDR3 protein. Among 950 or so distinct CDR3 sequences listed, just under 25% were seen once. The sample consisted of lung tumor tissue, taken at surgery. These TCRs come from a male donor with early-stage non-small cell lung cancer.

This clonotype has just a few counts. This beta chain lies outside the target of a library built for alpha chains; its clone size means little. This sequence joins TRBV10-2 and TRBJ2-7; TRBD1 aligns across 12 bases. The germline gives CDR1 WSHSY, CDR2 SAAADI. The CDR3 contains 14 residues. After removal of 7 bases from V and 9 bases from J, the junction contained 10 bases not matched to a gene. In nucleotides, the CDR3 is TGCGCCAGCATGAATGGGGACAGGGGGCCCGGGCAGTACTTC. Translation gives CASMNGDRGPGQYF.

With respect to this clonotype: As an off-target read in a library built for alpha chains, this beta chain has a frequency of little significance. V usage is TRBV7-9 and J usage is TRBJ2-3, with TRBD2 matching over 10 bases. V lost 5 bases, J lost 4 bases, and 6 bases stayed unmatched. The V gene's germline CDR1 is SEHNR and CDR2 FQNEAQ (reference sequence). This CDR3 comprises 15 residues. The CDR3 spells CASSLLAGASDTQYF. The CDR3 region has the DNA TGTGCCAGCAGCCTGCTAGCGGGAGCCTCAGATACGCAGTATTTT.

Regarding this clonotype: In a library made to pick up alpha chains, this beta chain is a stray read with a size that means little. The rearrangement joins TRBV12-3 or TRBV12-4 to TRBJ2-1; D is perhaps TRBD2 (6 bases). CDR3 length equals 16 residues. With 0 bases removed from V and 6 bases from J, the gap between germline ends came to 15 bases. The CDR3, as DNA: TGTGCCAGCAGTTTAGCGCTTAGCGGCCCGTCCAATGAGCAGTTCTTC. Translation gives CASSLALSGPSNEQFF.

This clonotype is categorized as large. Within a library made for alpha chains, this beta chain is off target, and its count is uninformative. The CDR3 sequence: CASSLGPGSYEQYF. The CDR3 DNA reads as TGTGCCAGCAGCCTAGGGCCAGGCTCCTACGAGCAGTACTTC. V usage is TRBV27 and J usage is TRBJ2-7; D is ambiguous. The germline gives CDR1 MNHEY, CDR2 SMNVEV (reference sequence). This CDR3 region has 14 residues. V was shortened by 6 bases and J by 0 bases, with 12 bases between the two germline ends.

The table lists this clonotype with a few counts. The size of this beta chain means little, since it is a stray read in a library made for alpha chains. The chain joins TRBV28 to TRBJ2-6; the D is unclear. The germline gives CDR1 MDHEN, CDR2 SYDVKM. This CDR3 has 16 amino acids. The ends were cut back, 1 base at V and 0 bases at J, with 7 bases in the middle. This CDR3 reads CASSLSRTSGANVLTF. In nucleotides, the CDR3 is TGTGCCAGCAGTTTATCCCGCACCTCTGGGGCCAACGTCCTGACTTTC.

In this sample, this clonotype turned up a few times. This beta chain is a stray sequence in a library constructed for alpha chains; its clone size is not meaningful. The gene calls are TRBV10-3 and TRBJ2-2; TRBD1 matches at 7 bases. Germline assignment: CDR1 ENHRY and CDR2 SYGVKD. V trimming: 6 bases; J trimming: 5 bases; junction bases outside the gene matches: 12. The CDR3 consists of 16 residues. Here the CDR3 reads CAISPGQAKETGELFF. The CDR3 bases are TGTGCCATCAGCCCTGGACAGGCGAAGGAGACCGGGGAGCTGTTTTTT.

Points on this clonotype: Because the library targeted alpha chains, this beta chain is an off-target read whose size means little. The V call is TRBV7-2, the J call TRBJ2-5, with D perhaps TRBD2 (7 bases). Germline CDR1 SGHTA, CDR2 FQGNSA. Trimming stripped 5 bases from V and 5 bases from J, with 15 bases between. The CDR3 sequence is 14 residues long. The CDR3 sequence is CASSRGRREETQYF. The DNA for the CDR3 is TGTGCCAGCAGCCGGGGGCGGCGGGAGGAGACCCAGTACTTC.

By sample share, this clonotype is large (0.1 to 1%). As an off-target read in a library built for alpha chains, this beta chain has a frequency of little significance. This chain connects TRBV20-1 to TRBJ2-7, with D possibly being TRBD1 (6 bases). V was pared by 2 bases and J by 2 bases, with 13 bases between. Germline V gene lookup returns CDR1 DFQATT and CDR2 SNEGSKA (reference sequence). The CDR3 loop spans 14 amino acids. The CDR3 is CSARPAGAPYEQYF. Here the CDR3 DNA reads TGCAGTGCTAGACCCGCAGGGGCCCCCTACGAGCAGTACTTC.

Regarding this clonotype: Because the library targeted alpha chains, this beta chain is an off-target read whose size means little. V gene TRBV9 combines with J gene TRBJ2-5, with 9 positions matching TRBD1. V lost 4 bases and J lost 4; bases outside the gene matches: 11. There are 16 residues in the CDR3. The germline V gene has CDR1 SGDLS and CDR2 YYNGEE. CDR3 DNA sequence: TGTGCCAGCAGCCCTCGGACAGGGGCCCTTGGAGAGACCCAGTACTTC. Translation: CASSPRTGALGETQYF.

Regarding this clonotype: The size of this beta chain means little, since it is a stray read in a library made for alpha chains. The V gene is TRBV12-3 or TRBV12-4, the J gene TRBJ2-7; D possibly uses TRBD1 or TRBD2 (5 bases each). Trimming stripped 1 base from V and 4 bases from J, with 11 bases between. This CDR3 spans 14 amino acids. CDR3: CASSLGGDIYEQYF. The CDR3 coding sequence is TGTGCCAGCAGTTTAGGAGGGGATATTTACGAGCAGTACTTC.

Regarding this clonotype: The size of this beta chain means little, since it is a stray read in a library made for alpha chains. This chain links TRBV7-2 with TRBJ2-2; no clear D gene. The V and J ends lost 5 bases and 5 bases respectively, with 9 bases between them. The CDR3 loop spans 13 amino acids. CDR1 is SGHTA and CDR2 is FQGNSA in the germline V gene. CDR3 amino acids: CASSTPRTGELFF. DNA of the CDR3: TGTGCCAGCAGCACCCCGAGGACCGGGGAGCTGTTTTTT. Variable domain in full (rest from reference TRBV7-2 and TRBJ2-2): GAGVSQSPSNKVTEKGKDVELRCDPISGHTALYWYRQSLGQGLEFLIYFQGNSAPDKSGLPSDRFSAERTGGSVSTLTIQRTQQEDSAVYLCASSTPRTGELFFGEGSRLTVL.

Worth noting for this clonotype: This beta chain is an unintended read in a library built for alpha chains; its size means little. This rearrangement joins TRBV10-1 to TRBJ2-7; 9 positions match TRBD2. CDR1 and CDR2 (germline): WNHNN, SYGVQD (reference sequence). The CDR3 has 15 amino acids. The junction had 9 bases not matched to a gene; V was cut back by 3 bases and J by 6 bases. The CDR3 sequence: CASSDLGGGVGEQYF. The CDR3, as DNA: TGCGCCAGCAGTGATCTGGGCGGGGGGGTCGGCGAGCAGTACTTC.

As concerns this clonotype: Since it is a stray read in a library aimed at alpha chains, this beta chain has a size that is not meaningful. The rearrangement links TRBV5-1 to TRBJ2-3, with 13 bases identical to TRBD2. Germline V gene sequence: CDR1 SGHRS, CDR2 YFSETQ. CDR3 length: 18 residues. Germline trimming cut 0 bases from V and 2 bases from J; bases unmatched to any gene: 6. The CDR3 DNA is TGCGCCAGCAGCTTGGGACTAGCGGGAGGCGGTTTCACAGATACGCAGTATTTT. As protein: CASSLGLAGGGFTDTQYF.

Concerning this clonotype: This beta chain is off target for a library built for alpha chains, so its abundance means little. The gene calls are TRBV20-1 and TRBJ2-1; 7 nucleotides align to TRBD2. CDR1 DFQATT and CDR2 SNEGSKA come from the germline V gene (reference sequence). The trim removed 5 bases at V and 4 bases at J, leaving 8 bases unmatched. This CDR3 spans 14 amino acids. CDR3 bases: TGCAGTGCTTGGGACTATAGATCTTACAATGAGCAGTTCTTC. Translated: CSAWDYRSYNEQFF.

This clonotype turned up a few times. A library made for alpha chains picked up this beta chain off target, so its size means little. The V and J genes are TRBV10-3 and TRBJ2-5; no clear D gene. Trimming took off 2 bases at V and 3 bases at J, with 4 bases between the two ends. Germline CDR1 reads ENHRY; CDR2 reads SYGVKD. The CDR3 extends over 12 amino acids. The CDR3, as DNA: TGTGCCATCAGTGAGACAGAAGAGACCCAGTACTTC. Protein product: CAISETEETQYF.

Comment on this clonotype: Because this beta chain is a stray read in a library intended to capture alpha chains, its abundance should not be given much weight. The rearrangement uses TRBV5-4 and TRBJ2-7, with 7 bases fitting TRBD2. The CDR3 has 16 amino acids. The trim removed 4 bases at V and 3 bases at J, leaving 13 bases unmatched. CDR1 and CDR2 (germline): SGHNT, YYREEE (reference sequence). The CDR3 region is CASSPTGGATLYEQYF. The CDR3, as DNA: TGTGCCAGCAGCCCAACGGGGGGAGCGACCCTCTACGAGCAGTACTTC.

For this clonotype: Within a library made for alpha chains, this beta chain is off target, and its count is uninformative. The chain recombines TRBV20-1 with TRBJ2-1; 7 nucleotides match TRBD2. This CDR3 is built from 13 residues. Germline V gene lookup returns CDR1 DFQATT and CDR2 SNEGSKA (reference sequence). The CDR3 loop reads CRAYGTTHNEQFF. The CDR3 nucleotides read TGCAGAGCCTACGGGACTACGCACAATGAGCAGTTCTTC.

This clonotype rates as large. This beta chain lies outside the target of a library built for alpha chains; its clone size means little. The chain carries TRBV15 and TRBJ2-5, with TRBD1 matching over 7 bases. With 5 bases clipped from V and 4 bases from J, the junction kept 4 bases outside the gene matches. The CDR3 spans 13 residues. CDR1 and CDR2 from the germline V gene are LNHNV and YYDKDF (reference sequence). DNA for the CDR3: TGTGCCACCAGCCCGACAGGGTCAGAGACCCAGTACTTC. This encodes CATSPTGSETQYF.

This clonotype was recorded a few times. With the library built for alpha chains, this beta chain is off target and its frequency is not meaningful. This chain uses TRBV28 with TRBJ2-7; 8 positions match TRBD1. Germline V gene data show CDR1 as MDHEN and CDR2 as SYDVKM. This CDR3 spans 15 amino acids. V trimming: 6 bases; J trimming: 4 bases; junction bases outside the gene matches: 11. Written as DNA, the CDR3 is TGTGCCAGCAGCTTCATGGACAGGGTCACATACGAGCAGTACTTC. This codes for CASSFMDRVTYEQYF.

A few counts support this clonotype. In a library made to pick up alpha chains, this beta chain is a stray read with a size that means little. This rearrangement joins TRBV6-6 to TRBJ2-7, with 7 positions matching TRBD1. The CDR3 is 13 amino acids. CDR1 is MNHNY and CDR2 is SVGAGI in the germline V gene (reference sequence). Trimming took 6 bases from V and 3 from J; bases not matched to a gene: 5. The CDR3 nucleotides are TGTGCCAGCAGCCCCCGACAGGGCTACGAGCAGTACTTC. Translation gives CASSPRQGYEQYF.

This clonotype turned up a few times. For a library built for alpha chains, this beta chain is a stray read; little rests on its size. CDR3 nucleotides: TGTGCCAGCAGCCCAATTTTGTGGGAGCAGTACTTC. Protein product: CASSPILWEQYF. The chain employs TRBV28 and TRBJ2-7; D is ambiguous. The CDR3 is 12 residues long. Per the germline V gene, CDR1 is MDHEN and CDR2 is SYDVKM. V was clipped by 6 bases and J by 7 bases, with 13 bases between them.

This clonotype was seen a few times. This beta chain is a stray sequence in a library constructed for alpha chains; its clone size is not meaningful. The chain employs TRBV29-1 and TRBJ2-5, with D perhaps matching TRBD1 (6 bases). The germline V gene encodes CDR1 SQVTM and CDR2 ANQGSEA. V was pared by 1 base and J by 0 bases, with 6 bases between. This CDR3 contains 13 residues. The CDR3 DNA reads TGCAGCGTTGAAGGGACAGACCAAGAGACCCAGTACTTC. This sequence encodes CSVEGTDQETQYF.

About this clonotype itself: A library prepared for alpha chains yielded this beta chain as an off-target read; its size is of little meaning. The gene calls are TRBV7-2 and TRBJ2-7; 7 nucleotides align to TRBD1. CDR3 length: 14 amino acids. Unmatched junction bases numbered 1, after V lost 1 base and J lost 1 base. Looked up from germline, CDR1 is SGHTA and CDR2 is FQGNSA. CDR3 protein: CASSLGGQSYEQYF. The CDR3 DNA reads TGTGCCAGCAGCTTAGGGGGACAGTCCTACGAGCAGTACTTC.